The clone carrying this T cell receptor beta chain came up a few times. Its antigen is undetermined. Produced via immunoSEQ multiplex PCR; TCRdb's table is partial and in-frame only. The repertoire has tens of thousands of clones, over 75% of them found once; the top ten carry roughly 5%. These data come from a study of OX40 agonist ivuxolimab in advanced cancers. Study findings and constraints: Also present in some nonresponders was a low level of normalized T-cell clonal expansion.

Here the sequenced sample was CD4+ or CD8+ T cells sorted from blood, taken in a trial of the OX40 agonist ivuxolimab. The sequence came from an adult with an advanced solid tumor such as melanoma, head and neck, liver or kidney cancer.

DNA of the CDR3: TGTGCCAGCACAAAAGGGACAGGGGCTAATCAGGCCAACGTCCTGACTTTC. Translated, it gives CASTKGTGANQANVLTF. The rearrangement links TRBV5-4 to TRBJ2-6; 10 bases match TRBD1. The J segment lost 6 bases and the V segment lost 6 bases, leaving 12 bases of the junction unmatched. CDR3 size: 17 residues. CDR1 is SGHNT, CDR2 YYREEE, per germline (reference sequence).